This T cell receptor (beta chain) was obtained from a study of blood T cell repertoires in COVID-19. TCRdb keeps only in-frame clones here, not all; method: immunoSEQ multiplex PCR. Of some 90,000 clones in the sample, roughly 90% are singletons; the top ten hold 0.95% to 1.5%. V dropped 4 bases and J dropped 6; count of bases not matched to a gene: 11. The CDR3 is 16 residues long. Germline loops: CDR1 SGHRS, CDR2 YFSETQ. The receptor was derived from a man aged 80 or over with active or convalescent COVID-19. The chain joins TRBV5-1 to TRBJ2-1, with 9 nucleotides matching TRBD2. Sequencing was performed on peripheral blood. CDR3 in amino acids: CASSAYPSGTSNEQFF. Here the CDR3 DNA reads TGCGCCAGCAGCGCCTATCCTAGCGGGACTTCCAATGAGCAGTTCTTC.